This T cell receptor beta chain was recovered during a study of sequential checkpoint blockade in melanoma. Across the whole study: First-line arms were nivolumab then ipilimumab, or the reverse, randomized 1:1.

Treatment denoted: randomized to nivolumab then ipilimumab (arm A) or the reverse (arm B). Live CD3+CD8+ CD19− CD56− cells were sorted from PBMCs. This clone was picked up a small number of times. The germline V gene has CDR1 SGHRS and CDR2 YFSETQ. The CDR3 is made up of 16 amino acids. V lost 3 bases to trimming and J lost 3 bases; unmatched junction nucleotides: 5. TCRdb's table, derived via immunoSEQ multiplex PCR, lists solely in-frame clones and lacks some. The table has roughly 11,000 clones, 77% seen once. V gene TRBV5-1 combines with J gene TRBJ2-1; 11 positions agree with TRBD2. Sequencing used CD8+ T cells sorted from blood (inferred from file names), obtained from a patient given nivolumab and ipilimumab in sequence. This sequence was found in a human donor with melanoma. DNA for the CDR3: TGCGCCAGCAGCTGGTTAGCGGGAGGGTACTACAATGAGCAGTTCTTC. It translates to CASSWLAGGYYNEQFF.